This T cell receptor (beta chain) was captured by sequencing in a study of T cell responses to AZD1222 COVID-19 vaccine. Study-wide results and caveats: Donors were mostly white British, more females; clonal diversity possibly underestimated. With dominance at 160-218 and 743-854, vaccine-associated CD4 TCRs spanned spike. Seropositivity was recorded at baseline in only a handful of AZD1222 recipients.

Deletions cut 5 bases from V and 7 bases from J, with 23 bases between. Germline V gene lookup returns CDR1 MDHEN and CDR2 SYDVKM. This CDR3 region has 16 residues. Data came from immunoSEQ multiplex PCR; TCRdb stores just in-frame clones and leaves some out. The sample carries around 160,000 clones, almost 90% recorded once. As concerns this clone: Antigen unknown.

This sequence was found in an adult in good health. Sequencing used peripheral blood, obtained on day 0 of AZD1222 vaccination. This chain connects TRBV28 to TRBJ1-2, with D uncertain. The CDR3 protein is CASSATLGRTTRGYTF. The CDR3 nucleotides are TGTGCCAGCAGTGCCACTCTCGGACGGACCACACGTGGCTACACCTTC.